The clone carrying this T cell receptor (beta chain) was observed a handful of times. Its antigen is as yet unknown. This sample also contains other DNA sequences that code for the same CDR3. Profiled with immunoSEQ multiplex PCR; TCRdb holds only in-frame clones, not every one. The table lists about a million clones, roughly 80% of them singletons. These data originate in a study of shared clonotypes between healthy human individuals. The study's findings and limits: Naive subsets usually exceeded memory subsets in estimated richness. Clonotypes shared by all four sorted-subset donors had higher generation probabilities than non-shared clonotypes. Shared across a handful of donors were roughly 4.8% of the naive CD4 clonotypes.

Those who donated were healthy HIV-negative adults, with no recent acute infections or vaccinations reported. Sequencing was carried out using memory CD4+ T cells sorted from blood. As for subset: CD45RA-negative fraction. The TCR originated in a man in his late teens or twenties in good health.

Written as DNA, the CDR3 is TGCGCCAGCAGCCCGGGGACTAGCGCGGATACGCAGTATTTT. It codes for CASSPGTSADTQYF. The chain combines TRBV5-1 with TRBJ2-3, with 10 bases that match TRBD2. Germline CDR1 is SGHRS and CDR2 is YFSETQ. Unmatched junction bases numbered 5, after V lost 4 bases and J lost 6 bases. The CDR3 spans 14 residues.